This is a list of T cell receptor beta chains from one sample in a study of shared clonotypes between healthy human individuals. Produced via immunoSEQ multiplex PCR; TCRdb's table is partial and in-frame only. This table has more than 400,000 clones, roughly 80% appearing once. Sample: PBMCs. The source of these receptors is a woman aged 40 to 55 in good health. Some clones in this sample may be carry-over from other donors' samples. Both conserved end residues are part of each CDR3. Each record gives: V gene, J gene, clone size, D gene, CDR3 protein, CDR3 DNA. D genes are given only for firm matches. Part of the rows lack a size; the others show once, few, many or a class for expanded clones.

V: TRBV5-1
J: TRBJ2-7
size: .
D: .
CDR3: CASSFSPPYEQYF
DNA: TGCGCCAGCAGCTTCTCCCCTCCCTACGAGCAGTACTTC

V: TRBV18
J: TRBJ1-1
size: .
D: TRBD1
CDR3: CASSQTGTESNTEAFF
DNA: TGTGCCAGCTCACAAACGGGGACAGAGTCGAACACTGAAGCTTTCTTT

V: TRBV5-5
J: TRBJ1-2
size: few
D: .
CDR3: CASSLDRAGYTF
DNA: TGTGCCAGCAGCTTGGACAGGGCAGGCTACACCTTC

V: TRBV7-3
J: TRBJ2-7
size: .
D: .
CDR3: CASSYLRALAPEQYF
DNA: TGTGCCAGCAGCTATCTAAGGGCCCTAGCCCCTGAGCAGTACTTC

V: TRBV5-1
J: TRBJ2-7
size: .
D: .
CDR3: CASSPGGQPFYEQYF
DNA: TGCGCCAGCAGCCCGGGGGGCCAACCCTTCTACGAGCAGTACTTC

V: TRBV28
J: TRBJ1-5
size: .
D: .
CDR3: CASSLSLGDVGYQPQHF
DNA: TGTGCCAGCAGTTTAAGTTTGGGGGACGTCGGGTATCAGCCCCAGCATTTT

V: TRBV5-1
J: TRBJ2-3
size: .
D: TRBD1
CDR3: CASSLPGTADTQYF
DNA: TGCGCCAGCAGCTTACCGGGGACAGCAGATACGCAGTATTTT

V: TRBV6-6
J: TRBJ1-5
size: .
D: TRBD1
CDR3: CASSYSNRGSNQPQHF
DNA: TGTGCCAGCAGTTACTCGAACAGGGGGAGCAATCAGCCCCAGCATTTT

V: TRBV19
J: TRBJ2-3
size: .
D: TRBD1
CDR3: CASRPDRAASAQYF
DNA: TGTGCCAGTCGTCCGGACAGGGCCGCATCGGCGCAGTATTTT

V: TRBV30
J: TRBJ1-2
size: .
D: TRBD1
CDR3: CAWSFLGGLDYGYTF
DNA: TGTGCCTGGAGTTTTCTAGGGGGCCTCGACTATGGCTACACCTTC

V: TRBV5-1
J: TRBJ1-1
size: .
D: .
CDR3: CASSLGTASQVAFF
DNA: TGCGCCAGCAGCTTGGGCACAGCCAGCCAAGTAGCTTTCTTT

V: TRBV10-3
J: TRBJ1-5
size: few
D: .
CDR3: CAISATNQPQHF
DNA: TGTGCCATCAGTGCGACAAATCAGCCCCAGCATTTT

V: TRBV29-1
J: TRBJ2-5
size: .
D: .
CDR3: CSVESPREEETQYF
DNA: TGCAGCGTTGAGTCTCCCAGGGAAGAGGAGACCCAGTACTTC

V: TRBV19
J: TRBJ2-5
size: .
D: .
CDR3: CASSSLRGETQYF
DNA: TGTGCCAGTAGTAGTTTACGAGGGGAGACCCAGTACTTC

V: TRBV2
J: TRBJ1-6
size: .
D: .
CDR3: CASSEQPGAYNSPLHF
DNA: TGTGCCAGCAGTGAACAGCCCGGCGCCTATAATTCACCCCTCCACTTT

V: TRBV5-1
J: TRBJ2-6
size: .
D: .
CDR3: CASSGGGSGANVLTF
DNA: TGCGCCAGCAGCGGGGGTGGGTCAGGGGCCAACGTCCTGACTTTC

V: TRBV27
J: TRBJ2-1
size: .
D: TRBD2
CDR3: CASSPQSGNYNEQFF
DNA: TGTGCCAGCAGTCCACAAAGCGGGAACTACAATGAGCAGTTCTTC

V: TRBV6-6
J: TRBJ2-1
size: .
D: TRBD1
CDR3: CASSTTGGGMQFF
DNA: TGTGCCAGCAGTACAACAGGGGGCGGAATGCAGTTCTTC

V: TRBV4-1
J: TRBJ2-7
size: .
D: TRBD1
CDR3: CASSGTGGAHEQYF
DNA: TGCGCCAGCAGTGGGACAGGGGGCGCCCACGAGCAGTACTTC

V: TRBV11-2
J: TRBJ2-4
size: .
D: TRBD1
CDR3: CASSLAGTGGFGNIQYF
DNA: TGTGCCAGCAGCTTAGCCGGGACAGGGGGCTTCGGAAACATTCAGTACTTC

V: TRBV2
J: TRBJ1-5
size: .
D: .
CDR3: CASRDSNQPQHF
DNA: TGTGCCAGCAGAGATAGCAATCAGCCCCAGCATTTT

V: TRBV2
J: TRBJ2-7
size: .
D: .
CDR3: CASRGDTPQSRRRSSYEQYF
DNA: TGTGCCAGCAGAGGTGACACCCCGCAGAGCAGACGCCGGAGCTCCTACGAGCAGTACTTC

V: TRBV4-2
J: TRBJ2-7
size: once
D: .
CDR3: CASSQEVGGPYEQYF
DNA: TGTGCCAGCAGCCAAGAAGTGGGTGGGCCTTACGAGCAGTACTTC

V: TRBV5-1
J: TRBJ2-7
size: .
D: TRBD2
CDR3: CASSPEAGGSYEQYF
DNA: TGCGCCAGCAGCCCCGAGGCGGGAGGTTCCTACGAGCAGTACTTC

V: TRBV7-2
J: TRBJ1-4
size: .
D: .
CDR3: CASSLGGLNEKLFF
DNA: TGTGCCAGCAGCTTAGGGGGGTTAAATGAAAAACTGTTTTTT

V: TRBV28
J: TRBJ2-3
size: .
D: TRBD2
CDR3: CASSWGGLAGPRQDTQYF
DNA: TGTGCCAGCAGTTGGGGGGGACTAGCGGGACCCCGCCAAGATACGCAGTATTTT

V: TRBV30
J: TRBJ1-2
size: .
D: .
CDR3: CAWSVLSGAGGYTF
DNA: TGTGCCTGGAGTGTACTGTCGGGGGCGGGTGGCTACACCTTC

V: TRBV6-5
J: TRBJ1-2
size: .
D: .
CDR3: CASSFGGSNYGYTF
DNA: TGTGCCAGCAGTTTCGGGGGGAGCAACTATGGCTACACCTTC

V: TRBV27
J: TRBJ1-2
size: .
D: .
CDR3: CASSLGANYGYTF
DNA: TGTGCCAGCAGTTTAGGAGCTAACTATGGCTACACCTTC

V: TRBV19
J: TRBJ2-1
size: .
D: .
CDR3: CASSIGSVGNEQFF
DNA: TGTGCCAGTAGTATAGGGTCGGTCGGCAATGAGCAGTTCTTC

V: TRBV4-1
J: TRBJ2-7
size: few
D: .
CDR3: CASSQAGGRSGLFVEQYF
DNA: TGCGCCAGCAGCCAAGCCGGGGGGCGATCGGGTTTGTTCGTCGAGCAGTACTTC

V: TRBV29-1
J: TRBJ2-7
size: .
D: .
CDR3: CSVEGQTDYEQYF
DNA: TGCAGCGTTGAAGGGCAGACGGACTACGAGCAGTACTTC

V: TRBV10-3
J: TRBJ2-5
size: .
D: .
CDR3: CAIGQGGQETQYF
DNA: TGTGCCATCGGTCAAGGGGGGCAAGAGACCCAGTACTTC

V: TRBV7-7
J: TRBJ2-1
size: .
D: .
CDR3: CASSLAGQGNEQFF
DNA: TGTGCTAGCAGCCTAGCGGGACAGGGCAATGAGCAGTTCTTC

V: TRBV6-6
J: TRBJ2-3
size: .
D: TRBD2
CDR3: CASSYLAGATDTQYF
DNA: TGTGCCAGCAGTTACTTAGCGGGAGCGACAGATACGCAGTATTTT

V: TRBV13
J: TRBJ2-1
size: .
D: TRBD1
CDR3: CASRRTGVTDNEQFF
DNA: TGTGCCAGCAGAAGAACAGGGGTTACGGACAATGAGCAGTTCTTC

V: TRBV19
J: TRBJ2-2
size: .
D: .
CDR3: CASSLLGNTGELFF
DNA: TGTGCCAGTAGTTTGTTGGGGAACACCGGGGAGCTGTTTTTT

V: TRBV30
J: TRBJ1-3
size: .
D: .
CDR3: CAWSPGLLGYGGTSGNTIYF
DNA: TGTGCCTGGAGTCCGGGACTCTTAGGGTATGGCGGGACGTCTGGAAACACCATATATTTT

V: TRBV9
J: TRBJ2-3
size: .
D: TRBD1
CDR3: CASSPRKGQEGDTQYF
DNA: TGTGCCAGCAGCCCCCGTAAGGGACAGGAGGGAGATACGCAGTATTTT

V: TRBV4-3
J: TRBJ1-2
size: .
D: .
CDR3: CASSQEFDSYGYTF
DNA: TGCGCCAGCAGCCAAGAATTCGACAGCTATGGCTACACCTTC

V: TRBV7-6
J: TRBJ1-6
size: .
D: .
CDR3: CASSFARDNSPLHF
DNA: TGTGCCAGCAGCTTCGCCAGGGATAATTCACCCCTCCACTTT

V: TRBV5-4
J: TRBJ2-7
size: .
D: .
CDR3: CASSPDGGFGYEQYF
DNA: TGTGCCAGCAGCCCGGACGGGGGCTTCGGGTACGAGCAGTACTTC

V: TRBV6-6
J: TRBJ1-1
size: .
D: .
CDR3: CASSYSGGSTEAFF
DNA: TGTGCCAGCAGTTACTCAGGGGGGAGCACTGAAGCTTTCTTT

V: TRBV6-1
J: TRBJ2-3
size: .
D: .
CDR3: CASSQGTITDTQYF
DNA: TGTGCCAGCAGTCAGGGGACCATCACAGATACGCAGTATTTT

V: TRBV28
J: TRBJ1-2
size: .
D: TRBD1
CDR3: CASSSPLGTGANYGYTF
DNA: TGTGCCAGCAGTTCACCCCTCGGGACAGGGGCTAACTATGGCTACACCTTC

V: TRBV28
J: TRBJ1-3
size: .
D: .
CDR3: CASSFAGVSRNTIYF
DNA: TGTGCCAGCAGTTTCGCGGGAGTCTCCAGAAACACCATATATTTT

V: TRBV19
J: TRBJ2-1
size: .
D: TRBD2
CDR3: CASSLGLATYNEQFF
DNA: TGTGCCAGTAGTCTGGGACTAGCGACCTACAATGAGCAGTTCTTC